The 21 T cell receptor beta chains reported below all come from one sample, sequenced in a study of T cells after yellow fever vaccination. TCRdb independently ran MiXCR on the 5' RACE reads; one entry per CDR3 protein. Of some 260,000 distinct CDR3 sequences in the sample, roughly 4.8% were seen once. The source was CD4+ T cells sorted from PBMCs, collected on the day of the yellow fever booster vaccination. The receptors here all came from a man aged 18 to 30 who received the YFV17D yellow fever vaccine.

The sample holds many counts of this clonotype. The chain links TRBV4-3 to TRBJ1-2, with TRBD1 identical over 7 bases. CDR1 LGHNA and CDR2 YSLEER come from the germline V gene. The CDR3 runs to 13 residues. J lost 3 bases, V lost 3 bases, and 1 base had no gene match. CDR3 DNA: TGCGCCAGCAGCCATGGGACAGACTATGGCTACACCTTC. The encoded protein is CASSHGTDYGYTF.

This chain uses TRBV2 with TRBJ2-5, with a weak D call TRBD1 (5 bases). The CDR3 has 18 amino acids. Trimming left V 2 bases short and J 2 bases short, with 21 bases between. Germline lookup yields CDR1 SNHLY and CDR2 FYNNEI. CDR3 nucleotides: TGTGCCAGCAGTGAAAGTCGGTCCCAGGGAATCCCGCAAGAGACCCAGTACTTC. The encoded protein is CASSESRSQGIPQETQYF.

The chain employs TRBV4-2 and TRBJ2-5; D remains unclear. Germline CDR1 and CDR2: LGHNA and YNFKEQ. V was pared by 4 bases and J by 5 bases, with 14 bases between. The CDR3 covers 14 residues. DNA for the CDR3: TGTGCCAGCAGCCCCTCAGGTGGCCCCGAGACCCAGTACTTC. Translating gives CASSPSGGPETQYF.

This clonotype was recorded a few times. The rearrangement joins TRBV5-1 to TRBJ1-1, with TRBD1 matching 8 bases. The CDR3 has 14 amino acids. After removal of 3 bases from V and 8 bases from J, the junction contained 9 bases not matched to a gene. Germline V lookup: CDR1 SGHRS, CDR2 YFSETQ. The CDR3 nucleotides are TGCGCCAGCAGCTCCGGACAGGGACTTTCCGAAGCTTTCTTT. Its protein product is CASSSGQGLSEAFF. Full variable domain (remainder filled in from reference TRBV5-1 and TRBJ1-1): KAGVTQTPRYLIKTRGQQVTLSCSPISGHRSVSWYQQTPGQGLQFLFEYFSETQRNKGNFPGRFSGRQFSNSRSEMNVSTLELGDSALYLCASSSGQGLSEAFFGQGTRLTVV.

There are a few counts of this clonotype. One end of the junction varies from germline; a read error may be responsible. DNA of the CDR3: TGTGCCAGCAGCGGCGCCGGGGGGAGAGAAGTTTTCTTT. It specifies CASSGAGGREVFF. This chain uses TRBV7-2 with TRBJ1-1; TRBD1 is a possible D gene (5 bases). The germline V gene has CDR1 SGHTA and CDR2 FQGNSA. CDR3 length: 13 amino acids.

This clonotype was seen only a few times. The CDR3 bases are TGTGCCAGCAGTTACGAGTATGGCTACACCTTC. Translated: CASSYEYGYTF. The chain employs TRBV6-2 or TRBV6-3 and TRBJ1-2; D is unresolved. The ends were cut back, 2 bases at V and 5 bases at J, with 3 bases in the middle. Germline values: CDR1 MNHEY, CDR2 SVGEGT. The CDR3 totals 11 residues.

This clonotype was found a few times. V and J are TRBV12-3 or TRBV12-4 and TRBJ1-6; D is uncertain. Between the trimmed V and J ends, which lost 2 bases and 5 bases, there was a span of 13 bases. The CDR3 contains 16 residues. The CDR3 protein is CASSLWGPVNNSPLHF. As DNA, the CDR3 is TGTGCCAGCAGTTTATGGGGTCCAGTAAATAATTCACCCCTCCACTTT.

V usage is TRBV27 and J usage is TRBJ2-1, with D tentatively TRBD1 or TRBD2 (5 bases each). The V gene lost 3 bases and the J gene lost 0 bases, with 15 bases spanning the gap. CDR1 is MNHEY and CDR2 is SMNVEV in the germline V gene (reference sequence). CDR3 size: 17 residues. CDR3 region: CASSLGLSGSSYNEQFF. The CDR3 DNA is TGTGCCAGCAGTTTGGGGCTCAGCGGAAGCTCCTACAATGAGCAGTTCTTC.

V gene TRBV12-3 or TRBV12-4 combines with J gene TRBJ1-2; possible D gene TRBD1, 5 bases. This CDR3 has 15 amino acids. V was pared by 3 bases and J by 0 bases, with 11 bases between. The CDR3 DNA reads as TGTGCCAGCAGTTTGGGGGGGACCCCTAACTATGGCTACACCTTC. The encoded protein is CASSLGGTPNYGYTF.

The rearrangement joins TRBV7-3 to TRBJ2-7, with 10 bases identical to TRBD1. The J segment lost 5 bases and the V segment lost 2 bases, leaving 0 bases of the junction unmatched. This CDR3 has 13 residues. Germline V gene lookup returns CDR1 SGHTA and CDR2 FQGTGA. In DNA form, the CDR3 reads TGTGCCAGCAGCTTAGGGACAGGGGACGAGCAGTACGTC. Its translation: CASSLGTGDEQYV.

In this sample, this clonotype turned up many times. DNA of the CDR3: TGTGCCAGCAGTTCGGGGTGGGATCAGCCCCAGCATTTT. Translating gives CASSSGWDQPQHF. This chain joins TRBV6-6 and TRBJ1-5; D is unresolved. V lost 4 bases, J lost 5 bases, and 9 bases lay in between. The CDR3 loop spans 13 amino acids. The germline CDR1 and CDR2 sequences are MNHNY and SVGAGI (reference sequence).

This clonotype has just a few counts. The chain combines TRBV19 with TRBJ2-1; 7 bases match TRBD1. V lost 5 bases and J lost 2; bases outside the gene matches: 6. The CDR3 is 15 amino acids. Germline CDR1 LNHDA, CDR2 SQIVND (reference sequence). In DNA form, the CDR3 reads TGTGCCAGTAGTCGAGACAGGGACCCCTACAATGAGCAGTTCTTC. Residues: CASSRDRDPYNEQFF.

This clonotype appeared many times. The V gene is TRBV10-3, the J gene TRBJ2-7; D may correspond to TRBD1 or TRBD2 (6 bases each). CDR3 size: 14 residues. Germline V lookup: CDR1 ENHRY, CDR2 SYGVKD. The germline V and J ends were trimmed by 3 bases and 6 bases, with 15 bases remaining between them. CDR3 sequence: CAISDGGTSLEQYV. The CDR3 DNA reads TGTGCCATCAGTGATGGCGGGACATCACTCGAGCAGTACGTC.

This clonotype appeared many times. This chain links TRBV9 with TRBJ1-3; no definite D call. CDR1 and CDR2 (germline): SGDLS, YYNGEE. The CDR3 has 14 residues. V was clipped by 2 bases and J by 2 bases, with 8 bases between them. DNA of the CDR3: TGTGCCAGCAGCGTGCTATCGGCTGGAAACACCATATATTTT. Translated, it gives CASSVLSAGNTIYF.

In this sample, this clonotype turned up many times. Mismatch with germline at one junction end may stem from a read error. The CDR3 region is CASSLAGTGNTIYF. In DNA form, the CDR3 reads TGCGCCAGCAGCTTGGCGGGGACAGGAAACACCATATATTTT. This rearrangement joins TRBV12-3 or TRBV12-4 to TRBJ1-3; TRBD1 is a possible D gene (6 bases). This CDR3 is 14 amino acids long.

The chain is built from TRBV6-6 and TRBJ1-5, with D uncertain. The CDR3 is made up of 15 amino acids. The V end was cut by 2 bases, the J end by 0 bases, with 8 bases between. Germline V gene lookup returns CDR1 MNHNY and CDR2 SVGAGI (reference sequence). The CDR3 here is CASSYAEYSNQPQHF. The CDR3 nucleotides are TGTGCCAGCAGTTACGCGGAATATAGCAATCAGCCCCAGCATTTT.

This clonotype was found a few times. V is TRBV3-1 and J is TRBJ2-5, with D unresolved. The CDR3 spans 13 residues. Looked up from germline, CDR1 is LGHDT and CDR2 is YNNKEL (reference sequence). V lost 0 bases, J lost 7 bases, and 9 bases lay in between. CDR3 DNA sequence: TGTGCCAGCAGCCAAGATATACTCGGGACCCAGTACTTC. Amino acids: CASSQDILGTQYF.

The CDR3 reads CASSAPTGGVLNTEAFF. Here the CDR3 DNA reads TGTGCCAGCAGTGCTCCGACAGGGGGAGTTTTGAACACTGAAGCTTTCTTT. The J gene is TRBJ1-1, the V gene TRBV6-1; 9 bases match TRBD1. The CDR3 has 17 amino acids. Germline assignment: CDR1 MNHNS and CDR2 SASEGT. Losses at the gene ends were 4 bases for V and 0 bases for J; bases not matched to a gene: 9.

This clonotype has a count of ten or more. The chain uses TRBV12-3 or TRBV12-4 and TRBJ1-3; D is unclear. V was pared by 6 bases and J by 4 bases, with 16 bases between. The CDR3 consists of 15 residues. The DNA of the CDR3 is TGTGCCAGCAGCCGCGGGGTAATGGACGGAAACACCATATATTTT. Translating it yields CASSRGVMDGNTIYF.

This clonotype was observed at least ten times. The chain employs TRBV11-2 and TRBJ1-1, with no clear D. The CDR3 loop spans 14 amino acids. CDR1 and CDR2 (germline): SGHAT, FQNNGV. Trimming removed 6 bases from V and 1 base from J, with 12 bases in between. This chain's CDR3 is CASSSTRGNTEAFF. DNA of the CDR3: TGTGCCAGCAGTTCGACACGGGGGAACACTGAAGCTTTCTTT. The full variable domain, completed using reference TRBV11-2 and TRBJ1-1, is EAGVAQSPRYKIIEKRQSVAFWCNPISGHATLYWYQQILGQGPKLLIQFQNNGVVDDSQLPKDRFSAERLKGVDSTLKIQPAKLEDSAVYLCASSSTRGNTEAFFGQGTRLTVV.

This clonotype was detected ten times or more. This chain joins TRBV10-3 and TRBJ2-3, with 7 nucleotides matching TRBD1. Germline V CDR1 and CDR2: ENHRY, SYGVKD. V was pared by 9 bases and J by 5 bases, with 8 bases of the junction left unmatched. There are 13 residues in the CDR3. CDR3 nucleotides: TGTGCCATAGAAAAAACAGGGGAAGATACGCAGTATTTT. Translation gives CAIEKTGEDTQYF.